The source of this T cell receptor (beta chain) is a study of blood T cell repertoires in COVID-19. About the research overall: COVID-19 samples from acute and convalescent phases originated in the United States, Italy and Spain.

Sequencing used immunoSEQ multiplex PCR; TCRdb keeps in-frame clones, though not all of them. The repertoire has about 22,000 clones, more than 85% of them found once; the top ten carry about 2.9%. Germline lookup yields CDR1 SEHNR and CDR2 FQNEAQ (reference sequence). The trim removed 5 bases at V and 7 bases at J, leaving 8 bases unmatched. The length of the CDR3 is 16 residues. The chain recombines TRBV7-9 with TRBJ2-2, with TRBD2 identical over 12 bases. Sequencing was performed on peripheral blood. The origin of this receptor is a woman in her seventies with active COVID-19. CDR3 in amino acids: CASSPRLAGDVGELFF. For the CDR3, the DNA is TGTGCCAGCAGCCCCCGACTAGCGGGAGATGTCGGGGAGCTGTTTTTT. Full variable domain (outside the CDR3, taken from reference TRBV7-9 and TRBJ2-2): DTGVSQNPRHKITKRGQNVTFRCDPISEHNRLYWYRQTLGQGPEFLTYFQNEAQLEKSRLLSDRFSAERPKGSFSTLEIQRTEQGDSAMYLCASSPRLAGDVGELFFGEGSRLTVL.